This entry concerns a single T cell receptor (beta chain). Its antigen has not been determined. Per-base qualities were not stored, and no clone one base away is much larger. TCRbeta CDR3 regions were amplified from genomic DNA using the immunoSEQ Assay, a bias-controlled multiplex PCR. As for how the authors treated the data: The number of nucleated cells in each sample was estimated from the amplification of reference gene primers within the assay. To quantify the absolute abundance of each unique TCRbeta CDR3 rearrangement, sequence reads were collapsed and filtered. Productive Simpson clonality was computed per sample as the square root of Simpson's diversity index over productive rearrangements. Not all clones reach the TCRdb copy of this immuneACCESS table, which keeps in-frame sequences only. Checked studies attribute under half of the gap to unresolved V genes and leave the rest unexplained. The DNA gave D and trimming, while V, J and clone size come from that table. Here the sample has 300,000 to 350,000 clones; approximately 83% occur a single time. Of the sample, less than 2.5% falls within the top ten clones.

The data were taken from a study of blood T cell repertoires in COVID-19 (dated by TCRdb to about 2020). For context, the study as a whole: Collaborator samples came from the United States, Italy and Spain and covered acute and convalescent phases of COVID-19. Nearly every sample came with metadata listing a de-identified subject ID, COVID-19 status, age in years and sex. The samples were drawn from the first 160 participants of the ongoing ImmuneRACE study and from 1,254 subjects provided by 6 global collaborators. The repertoires were released in a freely available public database intended as a resource for research on the immune response to SARS-CoV-2. The material from the prospective study consisted of cDNA or gDNA derived from T cells, B-cell-depleted T cells, or PBMCs. Where HLA class I and class II types were available, the types were taken from metadata supplied by the sample provider, not from assay-based typing. The dataset comprised deeply sampled blood TCRbeta repertoires from subjects exposed to, actively infected with, or recovered from COVID-19. What the work shows at the level of the full study, not this receptor alone: How much clinical and demographic metadata was included differed by source and by participant, and the metadata was provided uncurated.

In the prospective study, participants were roughly 18 to 95 years old, resided in 24 geographic areas of the United States, and were enrolled through a virtual design. In the prospective study, participants were assigned to cohorts based on the clinical history participants reported in a screening survey and a study questionnaire. Recovered participants in ImmuneRACE Cohort 3 were defined by two consecutive negative NP/OP PCR tests, clearance by a healthcare professional, or resolution of symptoms. In the prospective study, whole blood, serum and a nasopharyngeal or oropharyngeal swab were collected from each participant by mobile phlebotomists. Additional blood draws and questionnaires over an approximately two-month period could optionally be provided by prospective study participants. Before DNA extraction, blood samples from the prospective study were shipped at room temperature or frozen.

Measured from the cysteine to the phenylalanine, the CDR3 is 14 residues long. The kept DNA is CDR3 alone, 42 bases in frame from the first base. CDR1 and CDR2, looked up from the germline V gene (reference sequence), are MNHEY and SMNVEV. The V end loses 6 bases and the J end loses 3 bases, and a stretch of 11 bases separates them. The specimen was PBMCs or T cells enriched from blood (not recorded which). The chain is encoded by TRBV27 joined to TRBJ2-2; a tentative D call is TRBD2 (6 bases match). This TCR was sampled from a man aged 30 to 45 who had recovered from COVID-19. The CDR3 region has the sequence CASRGLSYTGELFF. The DNA reads as follows: TGTGCCAGCAGGGGACTGTCGTACACCGGGGAGCTGTTTTTT.